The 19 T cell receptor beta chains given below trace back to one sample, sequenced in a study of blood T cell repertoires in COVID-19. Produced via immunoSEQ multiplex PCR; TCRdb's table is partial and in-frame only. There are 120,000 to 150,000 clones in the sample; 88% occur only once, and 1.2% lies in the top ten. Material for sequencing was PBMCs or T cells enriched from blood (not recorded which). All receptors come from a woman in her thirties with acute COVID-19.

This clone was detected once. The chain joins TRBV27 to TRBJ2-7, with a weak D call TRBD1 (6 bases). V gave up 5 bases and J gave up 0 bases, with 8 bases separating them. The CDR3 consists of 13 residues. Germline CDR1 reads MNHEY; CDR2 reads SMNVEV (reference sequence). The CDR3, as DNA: TGTGCCAGCAGTAGGGACACCTCCTACGAGCAGTACTTC. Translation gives CASSRDTSYEQYF.

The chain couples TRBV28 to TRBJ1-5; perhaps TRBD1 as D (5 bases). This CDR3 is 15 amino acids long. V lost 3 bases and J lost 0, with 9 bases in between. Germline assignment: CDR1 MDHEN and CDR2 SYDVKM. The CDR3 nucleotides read TGTGCCAGCAGTTTGGGCAGGGCTAGCAATCAGCCCCAGCATTTT. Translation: CASSLGRASNQPQHF.

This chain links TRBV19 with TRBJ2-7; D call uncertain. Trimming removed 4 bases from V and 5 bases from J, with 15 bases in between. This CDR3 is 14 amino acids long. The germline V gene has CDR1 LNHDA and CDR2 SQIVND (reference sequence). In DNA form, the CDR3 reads TGTGCCAGTAGTAGTGGGCTTATGTCCGACGAGCAGTACTTC. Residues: CASSSGLMSDEQYF.

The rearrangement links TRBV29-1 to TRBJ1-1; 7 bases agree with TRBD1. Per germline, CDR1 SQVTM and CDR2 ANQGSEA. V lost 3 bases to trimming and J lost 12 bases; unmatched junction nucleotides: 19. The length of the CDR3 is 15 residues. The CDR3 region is CSVDPWGLRDSLTFF. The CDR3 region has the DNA TGCAGCGTTGATCCTTGGGGATTACGGGACAGCCTAACTTTCTTT.

This CDR3 reads CASSPLAGETQYF. The CDR3 region has the DNA TGTGCCAGCTCACCACTAGCGGGAGAGACCCAGTACTTC. V is TRBV18 and J is TRBJ2-5; 7 nucleotides agree with TRBD2. Trimming took 1 base from V and 4 from J; bases not matched to a gene: 0. From germline, CDR1 is KGHSH and CDR2 LQKENI. The CDR3 is 13 amino acids. Using reference TRBV18 and TRBJ2-5 for the parts outside the CDR3, the full variable domain is NAGVMQNPRHLVRRRGQEARLRCSPMKGHSHVYWYRQLPEEGLKFMVYLQKENIIDESGMPKERFSAEFPKEGPSILRIQQVVRGDSAAYFCASSPLAGETQYFGPGTRLLVL.

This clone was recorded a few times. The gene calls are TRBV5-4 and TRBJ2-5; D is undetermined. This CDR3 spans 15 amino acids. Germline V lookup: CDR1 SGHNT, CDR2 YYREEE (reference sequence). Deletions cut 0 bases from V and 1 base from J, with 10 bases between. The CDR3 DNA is TGTGCCAGCAGCTTGGCCAACGGAGCCCAAGAGACCCAGTACTTC. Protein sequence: CASSLANGAQETQYF. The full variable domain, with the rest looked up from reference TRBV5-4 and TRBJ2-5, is ETGVTQSPTHLIKTRGQQVTLRCSSQSGHNTVSWYQQALGQGPQFIFQYYREEENGRGNFPPRFSGLQFPNYSSELNVNALELDDSALYLCASSLANGAQETQYFGPGTRLLVL.

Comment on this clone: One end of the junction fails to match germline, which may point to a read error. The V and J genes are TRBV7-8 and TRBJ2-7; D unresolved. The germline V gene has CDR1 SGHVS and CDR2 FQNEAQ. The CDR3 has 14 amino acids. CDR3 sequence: CVSSLGSVSYEQYF. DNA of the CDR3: TGTGTCAGCAGCTTGGGCTCCGTTTCTTACGAGCAGTACTTC.

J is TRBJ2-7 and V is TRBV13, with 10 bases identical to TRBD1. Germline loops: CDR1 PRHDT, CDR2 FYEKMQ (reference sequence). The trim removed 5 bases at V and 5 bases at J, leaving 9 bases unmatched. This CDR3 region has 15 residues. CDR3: CASSLRDRGWNEQYF. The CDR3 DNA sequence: TGTGCCAGCAGCCTCCGGGACAGGGGATGGAACGAGCAGTACTTC.

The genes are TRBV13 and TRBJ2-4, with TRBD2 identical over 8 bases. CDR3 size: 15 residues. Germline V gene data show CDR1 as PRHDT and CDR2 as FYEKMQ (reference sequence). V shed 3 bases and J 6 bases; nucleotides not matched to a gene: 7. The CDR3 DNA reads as TGTGCCAGCAGCTTGAGCGGGAGAGTCGGAAACATTCAGTACTTC. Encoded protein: CASSLSGRVGNIQYF.

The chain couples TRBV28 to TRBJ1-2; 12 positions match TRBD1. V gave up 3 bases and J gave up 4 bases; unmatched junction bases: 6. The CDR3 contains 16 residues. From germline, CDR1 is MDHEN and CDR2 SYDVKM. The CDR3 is CASSFSGTGGVYGYTF. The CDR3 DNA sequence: TGTGCCAGCAGTTTCAGCGGGACAGGGGGCGTCTATGGCTACACCTTC.

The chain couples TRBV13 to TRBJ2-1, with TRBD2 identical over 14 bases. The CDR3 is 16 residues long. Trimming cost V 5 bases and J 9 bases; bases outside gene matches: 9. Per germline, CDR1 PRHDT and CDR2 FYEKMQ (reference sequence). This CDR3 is CASSILTSGRAFEQFF. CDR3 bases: TGTGCCAGCAGCATACTGACTAGCGGGAGGGCCTTTGAGCAGTTCTTC.

CDR3 protein: CASSPGQEETQYF. In DNA, the CDR3 is TGTGCCAGCTCACCGGGACAGGAAGAGACCCAGTACTTC. This chain joins TRBV18 and TRBJ2-5, with 8 bases identical to TRBD1. The CDR3 extends over 13 amino acids. The V segment lost 3 bases and the J segment 3 bases; nucleotides outside the gene matches: 0. Germline lookup yields CDR1 KGHSH and CDR2 LQKENI. The entire variable domain, with the rest obtained from reference TRBV18 and TRBJ2-5, is as follows: NAGVMQNPRHLVRRRGQEARLRCSPMKGHSHVYWYRQLPEEGLKFMVYLQKENIIDESGMPKERFSAEFPKEGPSILRIQQVVRGDSAAYFCASSPGQEETQYFGPGTRLLVL.

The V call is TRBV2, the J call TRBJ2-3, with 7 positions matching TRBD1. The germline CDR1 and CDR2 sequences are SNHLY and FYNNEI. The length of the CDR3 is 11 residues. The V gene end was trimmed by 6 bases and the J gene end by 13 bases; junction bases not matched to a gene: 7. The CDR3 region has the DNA TGTGCCAGCAGCCAAGCTGACAGGGAGTATTTT. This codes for CASSQADREYF.

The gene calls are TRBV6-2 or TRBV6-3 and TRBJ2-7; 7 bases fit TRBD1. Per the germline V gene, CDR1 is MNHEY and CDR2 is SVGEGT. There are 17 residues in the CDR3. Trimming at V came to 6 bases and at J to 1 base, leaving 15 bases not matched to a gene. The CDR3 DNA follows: TGTGCCAGCAGCCCTACCCACATTCAGGGGGTTTCCTACGAGCAGTACTTC. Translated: CASSPTHIQGVSYEQYF.

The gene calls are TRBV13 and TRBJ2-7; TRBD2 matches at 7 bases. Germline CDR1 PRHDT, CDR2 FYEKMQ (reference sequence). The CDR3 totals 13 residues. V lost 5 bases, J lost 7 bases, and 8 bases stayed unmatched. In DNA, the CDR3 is TGTGCCAGCAGCCTCGGGGGGACGCGGGAGCAGTACTTC. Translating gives CASSLGGTREQYF.

This CDR3 reads CASSLQGSYEQYF. CDR3 nucleotides: TGTGCCAGCAGCCTGCAGGGATCCTACGAGCAGTACTTC. The chain couples TRBV3-1 (or the pseudogene TRBV3-2) to TRBJ2-7; possibly TRBD1 for D (5 bases). The V gene's germline CDR1 is LGHDT and CDR2 YNNKEL (reference sequence). Trimming shortened V by 4 bases and J by 1 base, and 8 bases separated the two germline ends. The length of the CDR3 is 13 residues.

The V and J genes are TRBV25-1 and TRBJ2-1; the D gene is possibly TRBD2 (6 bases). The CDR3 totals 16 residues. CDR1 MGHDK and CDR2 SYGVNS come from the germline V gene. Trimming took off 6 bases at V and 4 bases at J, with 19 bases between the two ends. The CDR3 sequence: CASSPPEAGSYNEQFF. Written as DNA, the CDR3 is TGTGCCAGCAGCCCGCCCGAAGCGGGCTCTTACAATGAGCAGTTCTTC.

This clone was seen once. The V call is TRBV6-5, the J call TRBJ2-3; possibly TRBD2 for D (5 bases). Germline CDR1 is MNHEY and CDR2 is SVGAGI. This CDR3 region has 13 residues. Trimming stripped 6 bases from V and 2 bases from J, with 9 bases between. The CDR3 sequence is CASREDLTDTQYF. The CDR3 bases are TGTGCCAGCAGGGAGGACCTCACAGATACGCAGTATTTT.

CDR3 bases: TGTGCCACCAGCAGGGAACAGGGGAGGTGGACTGAAGCTTTCTTT. Protein sequence: CATSREQGRWTEAFF. The chain recombines TRBV15 with TRBJ1-1, with TRBD1 identical over 7 bases. The germline gives CDR1 LNHNV, CDR2 YYDKDF (reference sequence). Losses at the gene ends were 3 bases for V and 5 bases for J; bases not matched to a gene: 9. The CDR3 sequence is 15 residues long.